One and the same sample provided the 20 T cell receptor beta chains below, sequenced in a study of blood T cell repertoires in COVID-19. Clones were read by immunoSEQ multiplex PCR, and TCRdb kept only the in-frame ones, dropping some. The sample includes hundreds of thousands of clones, 75% to 90% of them seen just once. The sample taken for sequencing was PBMCs or T cells enriched from blood (not recorded which). The receptors originated from a woman aged 40 to 49 who had recovered from COVID-19.

The rearrangement uses TRBV7-2 and TRBJ1-2; possibly TRBD1 for D (5 bases). The germline gives CDR1 SGHTA, CDR2 FQGNSA. V dropped 1 base and J dropped 8 bases, with 14 bases sitting between them. This CDR3 is built from 14 residues. The CDR3, as DNA: TGTGCCAGCAGCTTAGAACGGCAGCGGGGCGGCTACACCTTC. Translation gives CASSLERQRGGYTF.

V is TRBV24-1 and J is TRBJ2-1; TRBD2 agrees at 9 bases. Germline V gene data show CDR1 as KGHDR and CDR2 as SFDVKD. V gave up 4 bases and J gave up 11 bases; unmatched junction bases: 5. This CDR3 region has 13 residues. The CDR3 DNA reads as TGTGCCACCAGTGAAGGACTAGCGTTGAAGCAGTTCTTC. This gives the protein CATSEGLALKQFF.

The rearrangement uses TRBV29-1 and TRBJ2-7, with D perhaps matching TRBD2 (6 bases). Trimming stripped 4 bases from V and 3 bases from J, with 13 bases between. Germline values: CDR1 SQVTM, CDR2 ANQGSEA. The CDR3 is 13 amino acids. The CDR3 DNA sequence: TGCAGCGTTGCCCGGGACTTCATCTACGAGCAGTACTTC. The encoded protein is CSVARDFIYEQYF.

The gene calls are TRBV7-6 and TRBJ2-7, with D possibly TRBD1 on 5 matching bases. Trimming pared 4 bases from V and 3 bases from J, leaving 16 bases between. The CDR3 length is 15 residues. Germline V CDR1 and CDR2: SGHVS, FNYEAQ. The CDR3, as DNA: TGTGCCAGCAGCTCCCTAGACAGCGTGGGCTACGAGCAGTACTTC. Translated: CASSSLDSVGYEQYF.

The chain has TRBV7-8 and TRBJ2-1; weak D call: TRBD2 (6 bases). The CDR3 spans 17 residues. The germline V gene has CDR1 SGHVS and CDR2 FQNEAQ. The germline V and J ends were trimmed by 5 bases and 7 bases, with 24 bases remaining between them. CDR3 bases: TGTGCCAGCAGCCGAGTTGCGGGCGGTACTAGCTATAATGAGCAGTTCTTC. It yields the protein CASSRVAGGTSYNEQFF. Full variable domain (outside the CDR3, taken from reference TRBV7-8 and TRBJ2-1): GAGVSQSPRYKVAKRGQDVALRCDPISGHVSLFWYQQALGQGPEFLTYFQNEAQLDKSGLPSDRFFAERPEGSVSTLKIQRTQQEDSAVYLCASSRVAGGTSYNEQFFGPGTRLTVL.

The chain couples TRBV15 to TRBJ2-7; D might be TRBD2 (5 bases). CDR1 and CDR2 from the germline V gene are LNHNV and YYDKDF (reference sequence). This CDR3 is built from 14 residues. V was pared by 3 bases and J by 0 bases, with 9 bases between. The CDR3 sequence is CATSSRGASYEQYF. The CDR3 DNA reads as TGTGCCACCAGCAGCCGGGGAGCCTCCTACGAGCAGTACTTC.

V is TRBV19 and J is TRBJ2-7; possible D gene TRBD1, 6 bases. V was shortened by 1 base and J by 2 bases, with 12 bases between the two germline ends. Per germline, CDR1 LNHDA and CDR2 SQIVND (reference sequence). This CDR3 contains 15 residues. The CDR3 coding sequence is TGTGCCAGTAGTATAGGGGGACACCTCACCTACGAGCAGTACTTC. It codes for CASSIGGHLTYEQYF. Complete variable domain (other parts from reference TRBV19 and TRBJ2-7): DGGITQSPKYLFRKEGQNVTLSCEQNLNHDAMYWYRQDPGQGLRLIYYSQIVNDFQKGDIAEGYSVSREKKESFPLTVTSAQKNPTAFYLCASSIGGHLTYEQYFGPGTRLTVT.

CDR3 loop: CASSLDSNSGNTIYF. The DNA for the CDR3 is TGTGCCAGCTCTCTCGACAGCAACTCTGGAAACACCATATATTTT. The V gene is TRBV18, the J gene TRBJ1-3; perhaps TRBD1 as D (5 bases). CDR1 is KGHSH and CDR2 is LQKENI in the germline V gene. The CDR3 length is 15 residues. The germline V and J ends were trimmed by 6 bases and 0 bases, with 12 bases remaining between them.

J is TRBJ2-3 and V is TRBV5-1; possibly TRBD2 for D (6 bases). The germline V gene has CDR1 SGHRS and CDR2 YFSETQ. This CDR3 is built from 17 residues. V dropped 3 bases and J dropped 3 bases, with 20 bases sitting between them. The CDR3 loop is CASSWGYDGSATDTQYF. In DNA, the CDR3 is TGCGCCAGCAGCTGGGGCTACGACGGGAGCGCTACAGATACGCAGTATTTT.

The table lists this clone with a count of one. The chain recombines TRBV7-3 with TRBJ2-5, with TRBD1 as a possible D gene (6 bases). The germline V gene has CDR1 SGHTA and CDR2 FQGTGA. The CDR3 has 17 amino acids. V was cut by 5 bases and J by 5 bases, with 24 bases left in between. The CDR3 sequence: CASSPIPWAAGVETQYF. CDR3 in DNA: TGTGCCAGCAGCCCTATTCCGTGGGCAGCAGGGGTGGAGACCCAGTACTTC.

The chain couples TRBV30 to TRBJ1-2; 9 bases map to TRBD1. Germline V CDR1 and CDR2: GTSNPN, SVGIG (reference sequence). The CDR3 is 16 amino acids. V shed 3 bases and J 5 bases; nucleotides not matched to a gene: 13. The CDR3 DNA is TGTGCCTGGAGAGATATTTGGGACAGGGAAGGGTATGGCTACACCTTC. This sequence encodes CAWRDIWDREGYGYTF.

J is TRBJ1-3 and V is TRBV7-2, with D possibly TRBD1 on 6 matching bases. This CDR3 region has 14 residues. V lost 8 bases, J lost 4 bases, and 15 bases lay in between. CDR1 is SGHTA and CDR2 is FQGNSA in the germline V gene. The CDR3 sequence: CASGLGGRGNTIYF. For the CDR3, the DNA is TGTGCCAGCGGTCTCGGGGGGCGAGGAAACACCATATATTTT.

The chain uses TRBV28 and TRBJ1-5; a weak D match, TRBD1 (5 bases). This CDR3 is built from 12 residues. The V end lost 7 bases, the J end lost 1 base, and 5 bases lay between the germline ends. CDR1 is MDHEN and CDR2 is SYDVKM in the germline V gene. CDR3 region: CASKGSNQPQHF. The CDR3 DNA sequence: TGTGCCAGCAAGGGGAGCAATCAGCCCCAGCATTTT.

This clone has just one count. J is TRBJ1-1 and V is TRBV5-6, with D perhaps TRBD1 (5 bases). The CDR3 contains 15 residues. V was trimmed by 6 bases and J by 4 bases, leaving 19 bases between them. Germline CDR1 is SGHDT and CDR2 is YYEEEE. In nucleotides, the CDR3 is TGTGCCAGCACCCCCGGGGGAAGGAAAGTCACTGAAGCTTTCTTT. It is translated as CASTPGGRKVTEAFF.

The rearrangement links TRBV30 to TRBJ2-1; D not resolved. Per germline, CDR1 GTSNPN and CDR2 SVGIG (reference sequence). This CDR3 is 12 amino acids long. V lost 0 bases to trimming and J lost 6 bases, with 6 bases between them. CDR3 amino acids: CAWSVRSNEQFF. Written as DNA, the CDR3 is TGTGCCTGGAGTGTAAGGAGCAATGAGCAGTTCTTC.

The chain combines TRBV4-2 with TRBJ2-1; 9 bases fit TRBD2. V lost 0 bases, J lost 6 bases, and 3 bases stayed unmatched. The CDR3 length is 15 residues. The germline V gene encodes CDR1 LGHNA and CDR2 YNFKEQ. CDR3: CASSQEGGRGNEQFF. The CDR3 DNA follows: TGTGCCAGCAGCCAAGAGGGCGGGAGGGGCAATGAGCAGTTCTTC.

Notes on this clone: Different DNA sequences within this sample yield the same CDR3. The genes are TRBV7-2 and TRBJ2-3; no clear D gene. CDR3 size: 14 residues. V gave up 0 bases and J gave up 1 base, with 5 bases separating them. Germline CDR1 and CDR2: SGHTA and FQGNSA. The CDR3 region has the DNA TGTGCCAGCAGCTTAGCTCCGGGCACAGATACGCAGTATTTT. Residues: CASSLAPGTDTQYF. The full variable domain, completed using reference TRBV7-2 and TRBJ2-3, is GAGVSQSPSNKVTEKGKDVELRCDPISGHTALYWYRQSLGQGLEFLIYFQGNSAPDKSGLPSDRFSAERTGGSVSTLTIQRTQQEDSAVYLCASSLAPGTDTQYFGPGTRLTVL.

The chain couples TRBV9 to TRBJ1-6, with D possibly TRBD1 on 5 matching bases. Trimming removed 2 bases from V and 1 base from J, with 7 bases in between. This CDR3 contains 15 residues. Germline V CDR1 and CDR2: SGDLS, YYNGEE. The CDR3 loop reads CASSVGGSYNSPLHF. The CDR3, as DNA: TGTGCCAGCAGCGTGGGGGGGTCCTATAATTCACCCCTCCACTTT.

CDR3: CSAKSGTGLYEQYF. The CDR3 DNA sequence: TGCAGCGCAAAATCGGGGACAGGGCTCTACGAGCAGTACTTC. This chain uses TRBV29-1 with TRBJ2-7; 9 nucleotides match TRBD1. CDR1 is SQVTM and CDR2 is ANQGSEA in the germline V gene. The CDR3 contains 14 residues. V was clipped by 7 bases and J by 3 bases; unmatched bases: 10.

The chain joins TRBV7-9 to TRBJ2-1; 8 nucleotides match TRBD2. This CDR3 region has 17 residues. V was pared by 1 base and J by 8 bases, with 13 bases of the junction left unmatched. Germline V lookup: CDR1 SEHNR, CDR2 FQNEAQ (reference sequence). The CDR3 region is CASSLVGSGLVSYEQFF. CDR3 in DNA: TGTGCCAGCAGCTTAGTCGGATCGGGACTAGTCAGCTATGAGCAGTTCTTC.